The sequence of this T cell receptor (beta chain) was determined in a study of cytomegalovirus exposure and HLA in healthy donors. It was with 60 Vbeta and 13 Jbeta primers that the PCR ran. The data were produced by immunoSEQ multiplex PCR, yet TCRdb's version contains in-frame clones alone and is incomplete. This table holds 150,000 to 190,000 clones, roughly 81% found once. This CDR3 contains 17 residues. Between the trimmed V and J ends, which lost 4 bases and 6 bases, there was a span of 19 bases. Germline assignment: CDR1 MNHNS and CDR2 SASEGT. The chain has TRBV6-1 and TRBJ1-6; D might be TRBD1 (6 bases). The clonotype was recovered from a woman under 30 in good health and CMV-seronegative. Sequenced input: PBMCs. The CDR3 sequence: CASSAHTQGTLNSPLHF. The CDR3 bases are TGTGCCAGCAGTGCACACACCCAGGGGACCCTTAATTCACCCCTCCACTTT.